The T cell receptor (beta chain) described here comes from a study of blood T cell repertoires in COVID-19. The wider study: Sites across the United States, Italy and Spain contributed samples from acute and convalescent COVID-19. The analysed material was cDNA or gDNA that came from T cells, B-cell-depleted T cells, or PBMCs.

Methods used by the authors: Counts of nucleated cells, estimated from reference gene primer amplification, were obtained. Clones were read by immunoSEQ multiplex PCR, and TCRdb kept only the in-frame ones, dropping some. Clone size and the V and J calls come from that table; the DNA yielded D and trimming. The repertoire holds under 120,000 clones, with less than 85% as singletons. The CDR3 sequence is 13 residues long. Germline V gene sequence: CDR1 SNHLY, CDR2 FYNNEI. V gave up 5 bases and J gave up 5 bases; unmatched junction bases: 2. In this sample, this clone turned up a few times. V usage is TRBV2 and J usage is TRBJ1-5; 8 nucleotides agree with TRBD1. The TCR was taken from a man in his 70s with active or convalescent COVID-19. The sample consisted of peripheral blood. Written as DNA, the CDR3 is TGTGCCAGCAGTCTGGACAGGGATCAGCCCCAGCATTTT. Translating gives CASSLDRDQPQHF.